Presented here are 17 T cell receptor beta chains from one specimen sequenced in a study of cytomegalovirus exposure and HLA in healthy donors. 60 Vbeta and 13 Jbeta primers were used in PCR. The method was immunoSEQ multiplex PCR; TCRdb's version includes in-frame clones alone and lacks a portion of them. The top ten hold 4% to 4.5% of the sample, which has about 130,000 clones, about four fifths seen once. Source material: PBMCs. The receptors were gathered from a woman between 35 and 50 years old in good health and CMV-seronegative.

The chain combines TRBV7-2 with TRBJ2-7; 7 nucleotides line up with TRBD2. The germline V gene has CDR1 SGHTA and CDR2 FQGNSA. With 3 bases clipped from V and 3 bases from J, the junction kept 5 bases outside the gene matches. The CDR3 sequence is 14 residues long. This chain's CDR3 is CASSFERDLYEQYF. The CDR3 coding sequence is TGTGCCAGCAGCTTTGAGCGGGATCTCTACGAGCAGTACTTC.

This chain joins TRBV4-1 and TRBJ2-5, with TRBD2 as a possible D gene (5 bases). V lost 4 bases and J lost 4, with 19 bases in between. Per the germline V gene, CDR1 is MGHRA and CDR2 is YSYEKL. The CDR3 runs to 16 residues. As DNA, the CDR3 is TGCGCCAGCAGCCCCTGGAGGCTAGGCCTCGGAGAGACCCAGTACTTC. Protein product: CASSPWRLGLGETQYF.

The chain uses TRBV13 and TRBJ2-1, with 8 bases identical to TRBD1. V lost 7 bases, J lost 4 bases, and 6 bases stayed unmatched. Germline CDR1 is PRHDT and CDR2 is FYEKMQ (reference sequence). The CDR3 length is 14 residues. Written as DNA, the CDR3 is TGTGCCAGCATGCAGGGGGCCGTTTACAATGAGCAGTTCTTC. Amino acid sequence: CASMQGAVYNEQFF.

The gene calls are TRBV19 and TRBJ2-7; 11 bases match TRBD2. The CDR3 runs to 16 residues. The V gene's germline CDR1 is LNHDA and CDR2 SQIVND (reference sequence). V lost 5 bases to trimming and J lost 3 bases; unmatched junction nucleotides: 9. Here the CDR3 DNA reads TGTGCCAGTAGTGGACAACTAGCGGGAGAAGGCTACGAGCAGTACTTC. Protein product: CASSGQLAGEGYEQYF.

The chain combines TRBV19 with TRBJ1-1; possibly TRBD1 for D (5 bases). The germline V gene has CDR1 LNHDA and CDR2 SQIVND (reference sequence). This CDR3 is built from 15 residues. Trimming removed 1 base from V and 4 bases from J, with 13 bases in between. This CDR3 is CASSIGPQGGTEAFF. CDR3 DNA sequence: TGTGCCAGTAGTATAGGTCCCCAGGGTGGCACTGAAGCTTTCTTT.

The gene calls are TRBV6-5 and TRBJ1-3; 7 nucleotides align to TRBD1. Germline lookup yields CDR1 MNHEY and CDR2 SVGAGI. V lost 2 bases to trimming and J lost 4 bases; unmatched junction nucleotides: 2. This CDR3 is 14 amino acids long. CDR3 DNA sequence: TGTGCCAGCAGTTACGAGGGGGCGGGAAACACCATATATTTT. This translates into CASSYEGAGNTIYF.

The V gene is TRBV28, the J gene TRBJ2-4; tentative D call: TRBD2 (6 bases). The CDR3 extends over 16 amino acids. Germline V CDR1 and CDR2: MDHEN, SYDVKM. Trimming stripped 6 bases from V and 0 bases from J, with 15 bases between. The chain's CDR3 is CASRTPRGLAKNIQYF. The CDR3, as DNA: TGTGCCAGCAGAACTCCTAGGGGACTAGCCAAAAACATTCAGTACTTC.

The chain is built from TRBV7-9 and TRBJ2-7, with TRBD1 identical over 7 bases. The germline CDR1 and CDR2 sequences are SEHNR and FQNEAQ (reference sequence). The CDR3 covers 14 residues. The junction had 5 bases not matched to a gene; V was cut back by 5 bases and J by 1 base. CDR3 sequence: CASSLGGQSYEQYF. CDR3 DNA sequence: TGTGCCAGCAGCCTTGGGGGACAGTCCTACGAGCAGTACTTC.

This sequence joins TRBV2 and TRBJ2-1; 7 nucleotides agree with TRBD1. The germline gives CDR1 SNHLY, CDR2 FYNNEI. CDR3 length equals 15 residues. Trimming cost V 6 bases and J 2 bases; bases outside gene matches: 7. CDR3 bases: TGTGCCAGCAGCCCCGACAGGGAACCCTACAATGAGCAGTTCTTC. This codes for CASSPDREPYNEQFF.

This rearrangement joins TRBV6-4 to TRBJ2-1, with 8 nucleotides matching TRBD2. The germline V gene encodes CDR1 MRHNA and CDR2 SNTAGT. Trimming cost V 6 bases and J 2 bases; bases outside gene matches: 3. The CDR3 is 14 residues long. CDR3 residues: CASSRGGTYNEQFF. CDR3 DNA: TGTGCCAGCAGCCGGGGGGGGACCTACAATGAGCAGTTCTTC.

V gene TRBV18 combines with J gene TRBJ1-2; 10 nucleotides agree with TRBD1. Germline assignment: CDR1 KGHSH and CDR2 LQKENI. V dropped 3 bases and J dropped 2; count of bases not matched to a gene: 3. This CDR3 is built from 15 residues. The CDR3 spells CASSPSGQGNYGYTF. CDR3 in DNA: TGTGCCAGCTCACCCTCGGGACAGGGGAACTATGGCTACACCTTC.

The rearrangement links TRBV4-3 to TRBJ2-3; a possible D gene is TRBD2 (5 bases). With 0 bases removed from V and 15 bases from J, the gap between germline ends came to 19 bases. Germline assignment: CDR1 LGHNA and CDR2 YSLEER. The CDR3 spans 14 residues. The CDR3 spells CASSQDREPQILYF. The CDR3 DNA sequence: TGCGCCAGCAGCCAAGATCGGGAACCCCAGATTTTATATTTT.

The chain joins TRBV9 to TRBJ2-2; 7 positions agree with TRBD2. Trimming took 1 base from V and 4 from J; bases not matched to a gene: 7. CDR1 and CDR2 (germline): SGDLS, YYNGEE. The CDR3 extends over 16 amino acids. The CDR3 here is CASSVWSSGLTGELFF. The CDR3 bases are TGTGCCAGCAGCGTATGGTCTAGCGGTCTCACCGGGGAGCTGTTTTTT.

This chain uses TRBV4-2 with TRBJ1-4; 8 positions agree with TRBD1. CDR3 size: 15 residues. CDR1 is LGHNA, CDR2 YNFKEQ, per germline. The V segment lost 1 base and the J segment 6 bases; nucleotides outside the gene matches: 4. As DNA, the CDR3 is TGTGCCAGCAGCCAAGCGGACAGGGTGGATGAAAAACTGTTTTTT. It is translated as CASSQADRVDEKLFF.

With regard to this clone: It is likely a read error, because the conserved phenylalanine at the end of the CDR3 is missing. The V and J genes are TRBV6-6 and TRBJ1-1; 9 bases line up with TRBD1. Germline lookup yields CDR1 MNHNY and CDR2 SVGAGI (reference sequence). There are 14 residues in the CDR3. V was clipped by 2 bases and J by 10 bases; unmatched bases: 8. The CDR3 DNA reads as TGTGCCAGCAGTTACCCCGGGACAGGGAATGGAGCTTTCCTT. This gives the protein CASSYPGTGNGAFL.

The chain combines TRBV6-5 with TRBJ1-1; 8 bases align to TRBD1. The CDR3 length is 13 residues. Germline trimming cut 6 bases from V and 7 bases from J; bases unmatched to any gene: 7. Germline-derived CDR1 and CDR2 are MNHEY and SVGAGI. The CDR3 loop is CASSRGQELEAFF. Here the CDR3 DNA reads TGTGCCAGCAGCAGGGGACAGGAGCTTGAAGCTTTCTTT.

The chain recombines TRBV18 with TRBJ2-1, with D possibly matching TRBD1 (6 bases). Germline lookup yields CDR1 KGHSH and CDR2 LQKENI. V was shortened by 0 bases and J by 7 bases, with 10 bases between the two germline ends. The CDR3 is 14 amino acids. CDR3 in amino acids: CASSPPTGLNEQFF. The DNA for the CDR3 is TGTGCCAGCTCACCACCTACAGGGCTGAATGAGCAGTTCTTC.